A selection of T cell receptor beta chains follows, all from one sample in a study of OX40 agonist ivuxolimab in advanced cancers. Produced via immunoSEQ multiplex PCR; TCRdb's table is partial and in-frame only. Seen here are tens of thousands of clones, around nine tenths observed once, and the top ten hold over 0.35%. Sequenced material: CD4+ or CD8+ T cells sorted from blood, taken in a trial of the OX40 agonist ivuxolimab. Receptors were obtained from an adult with an advanced solid tumor such as melanoma, head and neck, liver or kidney cancer. CDR3s include the opening cysteine and the closing phenylalanine or tryptophan. The D gene is left open where the match is weak. Some rows mark clone size as missing; the rest say once, few, many or name a class of expanded clone.

j_gene: TRBJ1-2; abundance: NA; v_gene: TRBV28; d_gene: NA; CDR3aa: CASSETANGNYGYTF; CDR3nt: TGTGCCAGCAGTGAGACAGCCAACGGGAACTATGGCTACACCTTC
j_gene: TRBJ1-1; abundance: NA; v_gene: TRBV7-2; d_gene: NA; CDR3aa: CASSLGARAEAFF; CDR3nt: TGTGCCAGCAGCTTAGGGGCCCGGGCTGAAGCTTTCTTT
j_gene: TRBJ1-3; abundance: NA; v_gene: TRBV6-6; d_gene: TRBD1; CDR3aa: CASSPTGVGNTIYF; CDR3nt: TGTGCCAGCAGTCCAACAGGGGTAGGAAACACCATATATTTT
j_gene: TRBJ2-1; abundance: NA; v_gene: TRBV11-3; d_gene: TRBD2; CDR3aa: CASSLTGTSGYNEQFF; CDR3nt: TGTGCCAGCAGCTTAACCGGGACTAGCGGCTACAATGAGCAGTTCTTC
j_gene: TRBJ2-3; abundance: NA; v_gene: TRBV2; d_gene: TRBD2; CDR3aa: CASTRSPSGNTDTQYF; CDR3nt: TGTGCCAGCACTAGAAGCCCCAGCGGGAACACAGATACGCAGTATTTT
j_gene: TRBJ1-5; abundance: NA; v_gene: TRBV19; d_gene: TRBD1; CDR3aa: CASSIVAGQHQPQHF; CDR3nt: TGTGCCAGTAGTATAGTGGCGGGACAGCATCAGCCCCAGCATTTT
j_gene: TRBJ1-5; abundance: NA; v_gene: TRBV15; d_gene: NA; CDR3aa: CATSRDRTNQPQHF; CDR3nt: TGTGCCACCAGCAGAGACCGGACAAACCAGCCCCAGCATTTT
j_gene: TRBJ2-7; abundance: NA; v_gene: TRBV6-9; d_gene: NA; CDR3aa: CASSYSKDSYEQYF; CDR3nt: TGTGCCAGCAGTTATTCAAAGGATTCCTACGAGCAGTACTTC
j_gene: TRBJ2-1; abundance: NA; v_gene: TRBV6-5; d_gene: TRBD2; CDR3aa: CASALAGGDNEQFF; CDR3nt: TGTGCCAGTGCTCTTGCGGGAGGGGATAATGAGCAGTTCTTC
j_gene: TRBJ2-7; abundance: NA; v_gene: TRBV7-2; d_gene: NA; CDR3aa: CASSESTESEQYF; CDR3nt: TGTGCCAGCAGCGAAAGTACGGAGTCCGAGCAGTACTTC
j_gene: TRBJ2-3; abundance: NA; v_gene: TRBV6-5; d_gene: TRBD2; CDR3aa: CASSYRPSGGRDTQYF; CDR3nt: TGTGCCAGCAGTTACAGGCCTAGCGGGGGGCGGGATACGCAGTATTTT
j_gene: TRBJ2-5; abundance: NA; v_gene: TRBV6-1; d_gene: TRBD1; CDR3aa: CASTGKGTGQETQYF; CDR3nt: TGTGCCAGCACTGGAAAAGGGACAGGCCAAGAGACCCAGTACTTC
j_gene: TRBJ2-1; abundance: NA; v_gene: TRBV4-1; d_gene: NA; CDR3aa: CASSQEAESYNEQFF; CDR3nt: TGCGCCAGCAGCCAAGAAGCGGAGAGCTACAATGAGCAGTTCTTC
j_gene: TRBJ1-1; abundance: NA; v_gene: TRBV4-1; d_gene: NA; CDR3aa: CASSQDGGLAEAFF; CDR3nt: TGCGCCAGCAGCCAAGATGGGGGGTTGGCTGAAGCTTTCTTT
j_gene: TRBJ2-2; abundance: NA; v_gene: TRBV28; d_gene: NA; CDR3aa: CASSFAKNTGELFF; CDR3nt: TGTGCCAGCAGTTTTGCCAAGAACACCGGGGAGCTGTTTTTT
j_gene: TRBJ2-2; abundance: NA; v_gene: TRBV25-1; d_gene: TRBD2; CDR3aa: CASSVGGLAGTGELFF; CDR3nt: TGTGCCAGCAGTGTGGGGGGACTAGCGGGTACCGGGGAGCTGTTTTTT
j_gene: TRBJ1-2; abundance: once; v_gene: TRBV7-2; d_gene: TRBD1; CDR3aa: CASSYRDRDGYTF; CDR3nt: TGTGCCAGCAGCTACCGGGACAGGGACGGCTACACCTTC
j_gene: TRBJ1-1; abundance: NA; v_gene: TRBV2; d_gene: TRBD1; CDR3aa: CARGFGAGGTEAFF; CDR3nt: TGTGCCAGAGGATTCGGGGCAGGGGGCACTGAAGCTTTCTTT
j_gene: TRBJ2-7; abundance: NA; v_gene: TRBV30; d_gene: NA; CDR3aa: CAWSVAGNEQYF; CDR3nt: TGTGCCTGGAGTGTTGCGGGGAACGAGCAGTACTTC
j_gene: TRBJ2-1; abundance: NA; v_gene: TRBV18; d_gene: NA; CDR3aa: CASSPIAHQGSSYNEQFF; CDR3nt: TGTGCCAGCTCACCAATCGCCCACCAGGGGAGCTCCTACAATGAGCAGTTCTTC
j_gene: TRBJ2-7; abundance: few; v_gene: TRBV18; d_gene: TRBD1; CDR3aa: CASSPLTGGEQYF; CDR3nt: TGTGCCAGCTCACCACTCACAGGGGGCGAGCAGTACTTC
j_gene: TRBJ1-2; abundance: few; v_gene: TRBV28; d_gene: NA; CDR3aa: CVSGSYGYTF; CDR3nt: TGTGTTTCCGGGAGCTATGGCTACACCTTC
j_gene: TRBJ1-2; abundance: NA; v_gene: TRBV10-2; d_gene: NA; CDR3aa: CASSAPPPGWGAGYGYTF; CDR3nt: TGCGCCAGCAGCGCGCCGCCCCCCGGGTGGGGCGCTGGCTATGGCTACACCTTC
j_gene: TRBJ2-1; abundance: NA; v_gene: TRBV20-1; d_gene: NA; CDR3aa: CSAVGREKQFF; CDR3nt: TGCAGTGCCGTGGGGCGAGAAAAGCAGTTCTTC
j_gene: TRBJ2-6; abundance: NA; v_gene: TRBV19; d_gene: NA; CDR3aa: CASSHRGGTVFYSGANVLTF; CDR3nt: TGTGCCAGTAGTCACAGGGGGGGGACAGTATTCTACTCTGGGGCCAACGTCCTGACTTTC
j_gene: TRBJ1-2; abundance: NA; v_gene: TRBV5-6; d_gene: NA; CDR3aa: CASRSSTRAHYGYTF; CDR3nt: TGTGCCAGCAGATCCTCCACCAGGGCTCACTATGGCTACACCTTC
j_gene: TRBJ1-3; abundance: NA; v_gene: TRBV7-9; d_gene: TRBD1; CDR3aa: CAGRQGNSGNTIYF; CDR3nt: TGTGCCGGAAGACAGGGAAACTCTGGAAACACCATATATTTT
j_gene: TRBJ1-1; abundance: NA; v_gene: TRBV5-8; d_gene: TRBD1; CDR3aa: CASHRRDRVFTEAFF; CDR3nt: TGTGCCAGCCACCGCCGGGACAGGGTGTTTACTGAAGCTTTCTTT
j_gene: TRBJ2-1; abundance: NA; v_gene: TRBV7-8; d_gene: TRBD2; CDR3aa: CAGATSGASNEQFF; CDR3nt: TGTGCCGGTGCGACTAGCGGGGCCAGTAATGAGCAGTTCTTC
j_gene: TRBJ2-2; abundance: NA; v_gene: TRBV18; d_gene: TRBD2; CDR3aa: CASSPPGLVSTGELFF; CDR3nt: TGTGCCAGCTCACCCCCGGGACTAGTGTCCACCGGGGAGCTGTTTTTT
j_gene: TRBJ2-1; abundance: NA; v_gene: TRBV29-1; d_gene: TRBD1; CDR3aa: CSVHSGQGGWNEQFF; CDR3nt: TGCAGCGTTCACTCGGGACAGGGGGGCTGGAATGAGCAGTTCTTC
j_gene: TRBJ1-5; abundance: NA; v_gene: TRBV5-5; d_gene: NA; CDR3aa: CASSQKDQTGNQPQHF; CDR3nt: TGTGCCAGCAGCCAGAAGGACCAAACGGGCAATCAGCCCCAGCATTTT
j_gene: TRBJ1-3; abundance: NA; v_gene: TRBV30; d_gene: NA; CDR3aa: CAAGRGGNTIYF; CDR3nt: TGTGCTGCAGGCAGAGGGGGAAACACCATATATTTT
j_gene: TRBJ1-6; abundance: NA; v_gene: TRBV27; d_gene: NA; CDR3aa: CASSLSQGDGSPLHF; CDR3nt: TGTGCCAGCAGTTTATCCCAGGGTGATGGGTCACCCCTCCACTTT
j_gene: TRBJ1-2; abundance: NA; v_gene: TRBV11-2; d_gene: NA; CDR3aa: CASSLGSSNYGYTF; CDR3nt: TGTGCCAGCAGCTTGGGCAGCTCTAACTATGGCTACACCTTC
j_gene: TRBJ1-1; abundance: NA; v_gene: TRBV27; d_gene: TRBD1; CDR3aa: CASSFLPQGAAEAFF; CDR3nt: TGTGCCAGCAGTTTCCTCCCACAGGGGGCGGCTGAAGCTTTCTTT
j_gene: TRBJ1-2; abundance: NA; v_gene: TRBV19; d_gene: NA; CDR3aa: CASSGGSTSDGYTF; CDR3nt: TGTGCCAGTTCGGGGGGGTCCACCTCCGATGGCTACACCTTC
j_gene: TRBJ2-7; abundance: NA; v_gene: TRBV25-1; d_gene: NA; CDR3aa: CASSYQGGSYEQYF; CDR3nt: TGTGCCAGCAGTTACCAAGGGGGTTCCTACGAGCAGTACTTC
j_gene: TRBJ1-5; abundance: few; v_gene: TRBV4-1; d_gene: TRBD1; CDR3aa: CASSQGFRGTGLNQPQHF; CDR3nt: TGCGCCAGCAGCCAAGGTTTTCGCGGGACAGGGCTAAATCAGCCCCAGCATTTT
j_gene: TRBJ1-1; abundance: NA; v_gene: TRBV9; d_gene: NA; CDR3aa: CASSVAFGGRAFF; CDR3nt: TGTGCCAGCAGCGTAGCTTTCGGGGGGCGTGCTTTCTTT
j_gene: TRBJ2-5; abundance: NA; v_gene: TRBV6-6; d_gene: NA; CDR3aa: CASSMGDPVETQYF; CDR3nt: TGTGCCAGCAGTATGGGGGATCCGGTGGAGACCCAGTACTTC
j_gene: TRBJ1-5; abundance: NA; v_gene: TRBV29-1; d_gene: NA; CDR3aa: CSVMINSNQPQHF; CDR3nt: TGCAGCGTAATGATTAATAGCAATCAGCCCCAGCATTTT
j_gene: TRBJ2-7; abundance: NA; v_gene: TRBV10-3; d_gene: TRBD2; CDR3aa: CAISQGLAGVYEQYF; CDR3nt: TGTGCCATCAGCCAGGGACTAGCGGGAGTCTACGAGCAGTACTTC
j_gene: TRBJ2-2; abundance: NA; v_gene: TRBV11-3; d_gene: TRBD2; CDR3aa: CASSQREIIGELFF; CDR3nt: TGTGCCAGCTCCCAGCGGGAGATTATCGGGGAGCTGTTTTTT
j_gene: TRBJ2-5; abundance: NA; v_gene: TRBV15; d_gene: NA; CDR3aa: CATSVQYKETQYF; CDR3nt: TGTGCCACGTCCGTCCAGTATAAAGAGACCCAGTACTTC
j_gene: TRBJ1-5; abundance: NA; v_gene: TRBV2; d_gene: NA; CDR3aa: CASQARQNNQPQHF; CDR3nt: TGTGCCAGCCAAGCCAGACAGAACAATCAGCCCCAGCATTTT
j_gene: TRBJ2-1; abundance: NA; v_gene: TRBV4-1; d_gene: NA; CDR3aa: CASSQESLFGEQFF; CDR3nt: TGCGCCAGCAGCCAAGAGAGCCTTTTCGGTGAGCAGTTCTTC
j_gene: TRBJ2-3; abundance: NA; v_gene: TRBV6-1; d_gene: NA; CDR3aa: CASRKGDVGTDTQYF; CDR3nt: TGTGCCAGCAGAAAAGGGGACGTGGGCACAGATACGCAGTATTTT
j_gene: TRBJ2-2; abundance: NA; v_gene: TRBV7-8; d_gene: TRBD1; CDR3aa: CAATPRTGPHRIGTGELFF; CDR3nt: TGTGCCGCAACGCCGAGGACAGGGCCCCATAGGATTGGAACCGGGGAGCTGTTTTTT
j_gene: TRBJ1-1; abundance: NA; v_gene: TRBV7-2; d_gene: NA; CDR3aa: CASSGQGWTEAFF; CDR3nt: TGTGCCAGCAGCGGCCAGGGGTGGACTGAAGCTTTCTTT
j_gene: TRBJ2-3; abundance: NA; v_gene: TRBV7-6; d_gene: TRBD2; CDR3aa: CASSLGLLAGSTDTQYF; CDR3nt: TGTGCCAGCAGCTTAGGGCTACTAGCGGGAAGCACAGATACGCAGTATTTT
j_gene: TRBJ1-4; abundance: NA; v_gene: TRBV7-9; d_gene: TRBD1; CDR3aa: CASSLLGTENEKLFF; CDR3nt: TGTGCCAGCAGCTTACTGGGGACAGAAAATGAAAAACTGTTTTTT
j_gene: TRBJ2-7; abundance: NA; v_gene: TRBV9; d_gene: NA; CDR3aa: CASSGQIGSSYEQYF; CDR3nt: TGTGCCAGCAGCGGGCAGATCGGGAGCTCCTACGAGCAGTACTTC
j_gene: TRBJ2-5; abundance: once; v_gene: TRBV2; d_gene: NA; CDR3aa: CATSGAEETQYF; CDR3nt: TGTGCCACCTCCGGGGCCGAAGAGACCCAGTACTTC
j_gene: TRBJ2-1; abundance: NA; v_gene: TRBV7-6; d_gene: TRBD2; CDR3aa: CASSLGGASGTYNEQFF; CDR3nt: TGTGCCAGCAGCTTAGGTGGGGCTAGCGGGACCTACAATGAGCAGTTCTTC